This T cell receptor (beta chain) is drawn from a study of OX40 agonist ivuxolimab in advanced cancers. Clones were sequenced by immunoSEQ multiplex PCR, and TCRdb holds only the in-frame ones, with some missing. The table has tens of thousands of clones, 90% to 95% seen once; the top ten hold approximately 0.32%. Germline CDR1 is ENHRY and CDR2 is SYGVKD. The CDR3 length is 11 residues. The germline V and J ends were trimmed by 8 bases and 8 bases, with 10 bases remaining between them. The sequence was obtained from an adult with an advanced solid tumor such as melanoma, head and neck, liver or kidney cancer. The starting material was CD4+ or CD8+ T cells sorted from blood, obtained in a trial of the OX40 agonist ivuxolimab. The rearrangement uses TRBV10-3 and TRBJ2-1; D tentatively reads TRBD1 or TRBD2 (5 bases each). Here the CDR3 DNA reads TGTGCCATCGCAAGGGGAGATGAGCAGTTCTTC. Translating gives CAIARGDEQFF.